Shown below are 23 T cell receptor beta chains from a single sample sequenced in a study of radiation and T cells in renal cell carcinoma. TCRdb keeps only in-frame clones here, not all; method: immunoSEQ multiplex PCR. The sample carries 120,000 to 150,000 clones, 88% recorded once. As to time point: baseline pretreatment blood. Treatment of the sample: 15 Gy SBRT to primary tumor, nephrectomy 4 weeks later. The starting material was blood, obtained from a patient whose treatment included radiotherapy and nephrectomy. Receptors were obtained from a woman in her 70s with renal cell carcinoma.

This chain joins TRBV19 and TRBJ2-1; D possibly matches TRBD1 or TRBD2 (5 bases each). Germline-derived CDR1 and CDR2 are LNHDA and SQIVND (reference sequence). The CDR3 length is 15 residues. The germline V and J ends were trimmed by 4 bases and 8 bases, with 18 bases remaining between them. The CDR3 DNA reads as TGTGCCAGTAGTAGGACATCGGGGTTGGGGTATGAGCAGTTCTTC. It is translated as CASSRTSGLGYEQFF.

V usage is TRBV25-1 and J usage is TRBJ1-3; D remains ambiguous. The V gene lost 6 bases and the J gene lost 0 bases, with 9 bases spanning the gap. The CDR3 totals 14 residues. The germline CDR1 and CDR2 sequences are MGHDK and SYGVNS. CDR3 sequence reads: CASSRASSGNTIYF. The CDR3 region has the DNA TGTGCCAGCAGCCGGGCCAGCTCTGGAAACACCATATATTTT.

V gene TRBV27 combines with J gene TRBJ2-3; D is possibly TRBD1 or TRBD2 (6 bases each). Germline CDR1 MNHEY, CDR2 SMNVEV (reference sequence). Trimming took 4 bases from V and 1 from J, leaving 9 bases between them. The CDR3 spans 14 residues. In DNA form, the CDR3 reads TGTGCCAGCAGTTATAGGGGGGGCACAGATACGCAGTATTTT. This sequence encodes CASSYRGGTDTQYF.

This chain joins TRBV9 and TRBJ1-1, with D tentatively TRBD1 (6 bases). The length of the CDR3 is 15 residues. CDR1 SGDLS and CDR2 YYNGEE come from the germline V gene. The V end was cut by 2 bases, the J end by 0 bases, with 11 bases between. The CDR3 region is CASSVGGQLNTEAFF. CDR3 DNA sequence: TGTGCCAGCAGCGTGGGGGGGCAGTTGAACACTGAAGCTTTCTTT.

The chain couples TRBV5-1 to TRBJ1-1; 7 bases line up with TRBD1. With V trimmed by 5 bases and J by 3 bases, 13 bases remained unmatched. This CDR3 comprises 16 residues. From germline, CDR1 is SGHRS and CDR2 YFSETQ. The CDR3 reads CASSSTPQGDDTEAFF. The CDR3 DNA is TGCGCCAGCAGTTCTACACCTCAGGGGGATGACACTGAAGCTTTCTTT.

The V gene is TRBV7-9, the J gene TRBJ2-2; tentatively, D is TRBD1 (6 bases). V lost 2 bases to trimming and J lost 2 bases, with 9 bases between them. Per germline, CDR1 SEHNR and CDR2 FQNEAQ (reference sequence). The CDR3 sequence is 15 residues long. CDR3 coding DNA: TGTGCCAGCAGCTTAAGGGGACACAACACCGGGGAGCTGTTTTTT. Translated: CASSLRGHNTGELFF.

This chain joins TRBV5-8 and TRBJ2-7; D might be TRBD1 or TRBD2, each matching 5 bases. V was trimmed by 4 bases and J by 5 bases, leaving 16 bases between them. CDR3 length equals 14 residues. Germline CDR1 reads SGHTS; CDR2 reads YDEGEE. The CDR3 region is CASSPSGRGNEQYF. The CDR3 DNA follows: TGTGCCAGCAGCCCAAGCGGAAGGGGCAACGAGCAGTACTTC.

The CDR3 coding sequence is TGTGCCAGCAGCTTAGCGGAAGTAATGTTAAGGACGGTGAACACTGAAGCTTTCTTT. It encodes CASSLAEVMLRTVNTEAFF. The chain employs TRBV7-2 and TRBJ1-1; D ambiguous. Trimming left V 0 bases short and J 0 bases short, with 20 bases between. Germline-derived CDR1 and CDR2 are SGHTA and FQGNSA. The CDR3 is 19 amino acids.

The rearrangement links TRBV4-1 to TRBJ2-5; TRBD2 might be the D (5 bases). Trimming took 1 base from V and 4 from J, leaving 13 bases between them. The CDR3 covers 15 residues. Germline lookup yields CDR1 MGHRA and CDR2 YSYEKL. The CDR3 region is CASSQGSLVGETQYF. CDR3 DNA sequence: TGCGCCAGCAGCCAAGGATCACTAGTCGGAGAGACCCAGTACTTC.

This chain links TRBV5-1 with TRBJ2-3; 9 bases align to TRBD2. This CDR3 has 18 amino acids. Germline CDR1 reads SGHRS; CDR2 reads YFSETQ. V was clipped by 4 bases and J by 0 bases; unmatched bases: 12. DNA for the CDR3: TGCGCCAGCAGCCCTGGCCAGCGGGGGGACCCCAGCACAGATACGCAGTATTTT. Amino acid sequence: CASSPGQRGDPSTDTQYF.

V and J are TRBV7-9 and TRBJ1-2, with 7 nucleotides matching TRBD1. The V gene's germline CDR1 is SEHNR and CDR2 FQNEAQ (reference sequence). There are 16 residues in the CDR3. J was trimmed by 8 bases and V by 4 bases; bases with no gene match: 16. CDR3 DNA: TGTGCCAGCAGCTCCAGCGTGGGACAGCGGGTCGGCGGCTACACCTTC. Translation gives CASSSSVGQRVGGYTF.

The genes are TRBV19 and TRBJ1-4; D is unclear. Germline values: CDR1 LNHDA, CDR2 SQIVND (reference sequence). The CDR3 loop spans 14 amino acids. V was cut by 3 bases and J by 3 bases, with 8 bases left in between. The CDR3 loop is CASSMAGANEKLFF. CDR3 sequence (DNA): TGTGCCAGTAGTATGGCCGGGGCTAATGAAAAACTGTTTTTT.

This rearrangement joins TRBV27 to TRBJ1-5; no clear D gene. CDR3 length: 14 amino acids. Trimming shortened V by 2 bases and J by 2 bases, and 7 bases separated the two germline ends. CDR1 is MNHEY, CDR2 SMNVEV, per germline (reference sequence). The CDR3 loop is CASSLRDGNQPQHF. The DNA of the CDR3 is TGTGCCAGCAGTTTAAGAGACGGCAATCAGCCCCAGCATTTT.

The CDR3 is CATSRGVTYEQYF. DNA of the CDR3: TGTGCCACCAGCAGAGGTGTAACCTACGAGCAGTACTTC. V usage is TRBV15 and J usage is TRBJ2-7, with D uncertain. The CDR3 contains 13 residues. The V gene lost 1 base and the J gene lost 2 bases, with 6 bases spanning the gap. Per germline, CDR1 LNHNV and CDR2 YYDKDF (reference sequence).

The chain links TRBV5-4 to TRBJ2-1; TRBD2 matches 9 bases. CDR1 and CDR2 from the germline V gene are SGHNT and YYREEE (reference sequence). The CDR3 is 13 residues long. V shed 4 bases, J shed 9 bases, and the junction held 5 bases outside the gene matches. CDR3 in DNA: TGTGCCAGCAGCCTGGGACTAGCTACTGAGCAGTTCTTC. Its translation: CASSLGLATEQFF.

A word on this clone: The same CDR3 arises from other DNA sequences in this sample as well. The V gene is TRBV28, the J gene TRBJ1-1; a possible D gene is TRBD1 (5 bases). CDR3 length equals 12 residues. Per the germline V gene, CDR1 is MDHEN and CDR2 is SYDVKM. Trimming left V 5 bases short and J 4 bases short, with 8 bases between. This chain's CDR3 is CASSRGGTEAFF. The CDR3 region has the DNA TGTGCCAGCAGTCGGGGGGGCACTGAAGCTTTCTTT.

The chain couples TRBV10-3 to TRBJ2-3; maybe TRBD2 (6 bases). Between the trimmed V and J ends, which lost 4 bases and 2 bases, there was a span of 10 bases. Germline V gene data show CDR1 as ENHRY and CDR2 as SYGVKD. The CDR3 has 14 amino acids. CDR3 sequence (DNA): TGTGCCATCAGTGGGGACTCGGTCACAGATACGCAGTATTTT. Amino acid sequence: CAISGDSVTDTQYF.

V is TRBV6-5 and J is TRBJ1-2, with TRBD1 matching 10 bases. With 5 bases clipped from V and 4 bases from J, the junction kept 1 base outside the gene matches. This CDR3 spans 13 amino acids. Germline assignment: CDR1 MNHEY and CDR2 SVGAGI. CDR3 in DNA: TGTGCCAGCAGTCGGACAGGGGGCTATGGCTACACCTTC. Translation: CASSRTGGYGYTF.

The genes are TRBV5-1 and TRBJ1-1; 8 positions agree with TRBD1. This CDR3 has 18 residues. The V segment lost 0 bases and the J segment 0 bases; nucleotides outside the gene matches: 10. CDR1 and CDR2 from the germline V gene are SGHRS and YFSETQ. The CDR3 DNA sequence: TGCGCCAGCAGCTTGGGTGGAATAGGGGGACAGGTGAACACTGAAGCTTTCTTT. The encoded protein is CASSLGGIGGQVNTEAFF.

As DNA, the CDR3 is TGTGCCTGGAGGCAGGGAACGGATAATTCACCCCTCCACTTT. It specifies CAWRQGTDNSPLHF. The chain links TRBV30 to TRBJ1-6, with D possibly TRBD1 on 5 matching bases. Deletions cut 3 bases from V and 5 bases from J, with 11 bases between. From germline, CDR1 is GTSNPN and CDR2 SVGIG (reference sequence). The CDR3 length is 14 residues.

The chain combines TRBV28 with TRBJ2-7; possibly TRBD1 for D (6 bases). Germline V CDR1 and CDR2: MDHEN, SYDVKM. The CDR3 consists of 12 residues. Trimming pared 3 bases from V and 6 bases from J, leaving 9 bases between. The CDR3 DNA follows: TGTGCCAGCAGTTTCGGGACAAGCGAGCAGTACTTC. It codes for CASSFGTSEQYF.

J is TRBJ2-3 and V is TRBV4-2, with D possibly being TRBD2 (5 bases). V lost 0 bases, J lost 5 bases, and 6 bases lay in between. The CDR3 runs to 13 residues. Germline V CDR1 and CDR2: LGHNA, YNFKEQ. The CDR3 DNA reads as TGTGCCAGCAGCCAAGATGGAGGAGATACGCAGTATTTT. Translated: CASSQDGGDTQYF.

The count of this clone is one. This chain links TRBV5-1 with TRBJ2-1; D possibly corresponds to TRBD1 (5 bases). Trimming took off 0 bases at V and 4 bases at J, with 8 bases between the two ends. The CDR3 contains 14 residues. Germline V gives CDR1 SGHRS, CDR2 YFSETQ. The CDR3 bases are TGCGCCAGCAGCTTGGTAGGGGCATACAATGAGCAGTTCTTC. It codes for CASSLVGAYNEQFF.